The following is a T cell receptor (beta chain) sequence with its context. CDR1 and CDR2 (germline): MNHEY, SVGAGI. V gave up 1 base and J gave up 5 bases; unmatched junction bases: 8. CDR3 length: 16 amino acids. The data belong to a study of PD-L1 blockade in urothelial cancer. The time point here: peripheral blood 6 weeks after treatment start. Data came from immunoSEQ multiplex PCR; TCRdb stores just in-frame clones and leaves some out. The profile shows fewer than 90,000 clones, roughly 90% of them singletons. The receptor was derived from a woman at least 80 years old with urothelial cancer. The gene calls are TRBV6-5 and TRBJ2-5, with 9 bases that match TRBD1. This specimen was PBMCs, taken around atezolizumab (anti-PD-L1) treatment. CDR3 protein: CASSYLQTGGKETQYF. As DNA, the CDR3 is TGTGCCAGCAGTTACTTACAGACAGGGGGAAAGGAGACCCAGTACTTC.